Sequencing of this T cell receptor (beta chain) was carried out in a study of Ad26.COV2.S vaccination and SARS-CoV-2 variants (dated by TCRdb to the early 2020s). General notes on the study: Donors in the vaccine arm were drawn from COV1001, a multicentre, randomized, double-blind, placebo-controlled phase I-IIa trial testing Ad26.COV2.S in healthy adults. Ad26.COV2.S was administered intramuscularly at a dose of 5x10^10 or 1x10^11 viral particles, either as one shot or as two shots given 56 days apart. TCRbeta repertoire sequencing was used to assess the specificity and breadth of SARS-CoV-2-reactive T cell receptors after Ad26.COV2.S vaccination. The TCR-sequenced set comprised approximately 32 samples: approximately 19 Ad26.COV2.S vaccine recipients, 5 placebo recipients and 8 SARS-CoV-2 convalescent individuals. Trial participants were randomized into five groups of five: low-dose or high-dose Ad26.COV2.S given once or twice, or placebo on both occasions. Blinding of investigators to trial group allocation was maintained during experiments and outcome assessment. Study-wide conclusions, independent of this receptor: After vaccination, spike-specific CD8+ and CD4+ T cell responses were reported to show substantial breadth. The authors noted that total T cell responses may have been underestimated by the TCR breadth and depth analyses. Higher spike-specific TCR breadth was observed in Ad26.COV2.S recipients than in placebo recipients (P = 0.0014). The study was not powered to compare responses between vaccine doses or regimens. Vaccine and placebo recipients had similar non-spike TCR breadth, a finding consistent with the vaccine containing only spike.

TCRbeta CDR3 regions were sequenced with the immunoSEQ Assay. After extraction, genomic DNA underwent amplification by bias-controlled multiplex PCR, followed by high-throughput sequencing. As for how the authors treated the data: Collapsing and filtering of sequences were performed to quantify the absolute abundance of each unique TCRbeta CDR3 region. T cell fraction was estimated by normalizing TCRbeta template counts to usable DNA, which was measured by amplifying reference genes present in all nucleated cells. Repertoire TCRs were annotated as SARS-CoV-2-specific by exact matching of V gene, CDR3 amino acid sequence and J gene to a known reactive TCR set. The reference SARS-CoV-2 TCR set was derived from MIRA and filtered for enrichment in COVID-19-positive ImmuneCODE repertoires, a step that removed public or cross-reactive TCRs. Drawing on the MIRA antigens, annotated TCRs were analysed further at the level of specific ORF or position within ORF. Breadth was defined as annotated unique rearrangements over total unique productive rearrangements; depth was the summed frequency of those rearrangements. Two-sided Wilcoxon rank-sum tests were applied when comparing TCR breadth between groups. In TCRdb, the immuneACCESS table is reduced to in-frame sequences with V and J assigned. These tables do not hold every clone; where another copy was compared, an unresolved V gene accounts for under half, and the others remain unexplained. The V and J calls and clone size were taken over from that table, and D and trimming were inferred from the DNA. This sample has roughly 270,000 clones in its table, and more than 70% of those were observed once. About 3.5% of the sample belongs to the ten largest clones.

In regard to this clone: Its specific antigen is unknown. It has no much larger one-base neighbor in the sample; base qualities were not kept.

The treatment or condition label for this specimen denotes: around 19 received Ad26.COV2.S at low or high dose, single or two shots; 5 received placebo; per-sample allocation not given. For vaccine and placebo recipients, repertoires were sequenced using samples collected on day 63 after the first injection. Between 29 July and 7 August 2020, Cohort 1b enrolled 20 to 30 adults aged 18-55 years at one site in Boston, USA. Ad26.COV2.S consisted of a replication-incompetent adenovirus type 26 vector by which a prefusion-stabilized SARS-CoV-2 spike protein from the original Wuhan strain was expressed. The CDR3 spans 15 residues, from the cysteine through the phenylalanine. This entry keeps only the CDR3 DNA: 45 bases, framed from base 1. For CDR1 and CDR2, the germline V gene lists SNHLY and FYNNEI. The junction shows trimming of 2 bases on V and 1 base on J, plus 12 bases between the germline ends.

The receptor's source is a person aged 18-65 years who received the Ad26.COV2.S COVID-19 vaccine or a placebo. The receptor chain draws on TRBV2 and TRBJ2-7; the D region possibly corresponds to TRBD1 (5 bases align). Sample: peripheral blood, taken in a trial of Ad26.COV2.S vaccine versus placebo. The nucleotides read TGTGCCAGCAGTGAACAGGAAGGGGCTTCCTACGAGCAGTACTTC. Its translation is CASSEQEGASYEQYF.